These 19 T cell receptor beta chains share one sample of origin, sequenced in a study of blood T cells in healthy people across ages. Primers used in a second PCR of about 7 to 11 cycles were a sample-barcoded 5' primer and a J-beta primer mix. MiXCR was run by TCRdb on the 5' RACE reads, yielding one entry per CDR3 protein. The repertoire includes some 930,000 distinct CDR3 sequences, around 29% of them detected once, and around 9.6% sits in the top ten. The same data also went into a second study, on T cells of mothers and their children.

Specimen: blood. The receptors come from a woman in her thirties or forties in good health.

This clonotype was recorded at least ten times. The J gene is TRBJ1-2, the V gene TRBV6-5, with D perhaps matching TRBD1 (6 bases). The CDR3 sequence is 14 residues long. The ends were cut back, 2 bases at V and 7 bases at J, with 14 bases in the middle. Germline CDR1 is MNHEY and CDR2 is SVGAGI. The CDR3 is CASSYGRGFAGYTF. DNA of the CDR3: TGTGCCAGCAGTTACGGCAGGGGTTTTGCTGGCTACACCTTC.

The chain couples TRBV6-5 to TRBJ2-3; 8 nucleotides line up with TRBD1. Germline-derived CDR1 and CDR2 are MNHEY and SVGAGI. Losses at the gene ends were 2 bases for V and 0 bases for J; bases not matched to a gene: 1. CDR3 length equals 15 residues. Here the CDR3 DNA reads TGTGCCAGCAGTTACGGACAGGGCAGCACAGATACGCAGTATTTT. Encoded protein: CASSYGQGSTDTQYF.

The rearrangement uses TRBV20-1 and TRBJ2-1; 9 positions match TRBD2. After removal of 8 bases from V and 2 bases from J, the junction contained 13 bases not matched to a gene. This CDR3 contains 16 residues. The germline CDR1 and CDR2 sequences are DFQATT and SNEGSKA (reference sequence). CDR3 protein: CSSLSAGGPAYNEQFF. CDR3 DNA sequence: TGCAGTTCGCTATCAGCGGGGGGACCAGCCTACAATGAGCAGTTCTTC.

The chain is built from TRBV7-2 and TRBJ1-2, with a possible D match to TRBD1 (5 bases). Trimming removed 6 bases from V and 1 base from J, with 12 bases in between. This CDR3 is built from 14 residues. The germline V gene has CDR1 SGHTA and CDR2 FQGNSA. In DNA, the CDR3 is TGTGCCAGCAGGCAACCGGGGGGTAACTATGGCTACACCTTC. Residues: CASRQPGGNYGYTF.

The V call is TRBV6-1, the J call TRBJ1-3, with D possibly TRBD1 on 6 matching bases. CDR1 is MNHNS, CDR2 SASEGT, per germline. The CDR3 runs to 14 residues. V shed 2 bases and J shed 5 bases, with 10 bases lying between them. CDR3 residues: CASSETGGRNTIYF. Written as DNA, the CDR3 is TGTGCCAGCAGTGAAACCGGGGGGCGAAACACCATATATTTT.

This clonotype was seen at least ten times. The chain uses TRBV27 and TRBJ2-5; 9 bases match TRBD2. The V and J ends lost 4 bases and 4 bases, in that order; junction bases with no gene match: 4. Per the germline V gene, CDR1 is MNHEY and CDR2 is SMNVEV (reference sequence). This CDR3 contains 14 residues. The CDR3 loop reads CASSWRGGSETQYF. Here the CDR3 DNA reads TGTGCCAGCAGTTGGCGGGGGGGCTCAGAGACCCAGTACTTC.

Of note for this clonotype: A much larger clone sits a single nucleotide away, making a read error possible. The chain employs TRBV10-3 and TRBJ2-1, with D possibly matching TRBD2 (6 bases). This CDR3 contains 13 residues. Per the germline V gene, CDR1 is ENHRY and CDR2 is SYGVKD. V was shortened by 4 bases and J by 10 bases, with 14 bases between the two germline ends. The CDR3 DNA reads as TGTGCCATCAGTGGGGGGGAACCCTACGAGCAGTTCTTC. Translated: CAISGGEPYEQFF.

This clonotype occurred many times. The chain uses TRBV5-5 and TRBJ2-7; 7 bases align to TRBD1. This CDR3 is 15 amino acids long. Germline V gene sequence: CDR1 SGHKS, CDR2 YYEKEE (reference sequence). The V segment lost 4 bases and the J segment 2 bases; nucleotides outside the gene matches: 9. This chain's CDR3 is CASSQGVSSTYEQYF. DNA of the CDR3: TGTGCCAGCAGCCAGGGGGTCAGCTCGACCTACGAGCAGTACTTC.

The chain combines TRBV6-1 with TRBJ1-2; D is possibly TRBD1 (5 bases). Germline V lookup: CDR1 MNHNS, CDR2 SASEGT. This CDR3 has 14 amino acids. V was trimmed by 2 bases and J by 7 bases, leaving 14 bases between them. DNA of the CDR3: TGTGCCAGCAGTGAATCTGGCAGGGTGGGTGGCTACACCTTC. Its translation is CASSESGRVGGYTF.

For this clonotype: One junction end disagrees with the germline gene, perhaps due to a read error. Here the CDR3 DNA reads TGCGCCAGCAGAGACAGGATCTCTGGGGCCAACGTCCGGACTTTC. Translated: CASRDRISGANVRTF. V usage is TRBV5-1 and J usage is TRBJ2-6; maybe TRBD1 (6 bases). The CDR3 consists of 15 residues. The germline gives CDR1 SGHRS, CDR2 YFSETQ.

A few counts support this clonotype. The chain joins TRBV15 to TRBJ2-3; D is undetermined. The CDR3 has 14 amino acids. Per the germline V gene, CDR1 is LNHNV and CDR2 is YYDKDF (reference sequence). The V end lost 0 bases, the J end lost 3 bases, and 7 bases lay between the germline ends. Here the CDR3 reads CATSRDVGTDTQYF. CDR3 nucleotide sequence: TGTGCCACCAGCAGAGATGTGGGGACAGATACGCAGTATTTT.

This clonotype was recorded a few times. CDR3 region: CASMGPNTGELFF. CDR3 DNA: TGTGCCAGCATGGGGCCGAACACCGGGGAGCTGTTTTTT. The chain employs TRBV28 and TRBJ2-2, with D possibly TRBD1 on 5 matching bases. This CDR3 has 13 amino acids. Germline values: CDR1 MDHEN, CDR2 SYDVKM. Trimming shortened V by 7 bases and J by 0 bases, and 6 bases separated the two germline ends.

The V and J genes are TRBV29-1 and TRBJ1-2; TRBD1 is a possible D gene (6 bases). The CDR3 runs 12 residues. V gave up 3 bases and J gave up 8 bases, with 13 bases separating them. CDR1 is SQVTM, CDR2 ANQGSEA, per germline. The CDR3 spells CSVDQGSGGYTF. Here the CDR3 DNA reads TGCAGCGTTGATCAGGGGTCAGGAGGCTACACCTTC.

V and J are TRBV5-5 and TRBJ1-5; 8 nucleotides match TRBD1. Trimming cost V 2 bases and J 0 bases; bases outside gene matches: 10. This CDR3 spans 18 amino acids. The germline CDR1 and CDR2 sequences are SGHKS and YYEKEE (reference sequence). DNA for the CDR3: TGTGCCAGCAGCTTACAACAGGGGGGAGGGAATAGCAATCAGCCCCAGCATTTT. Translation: CASSLQQGGGNSNQPQHF.

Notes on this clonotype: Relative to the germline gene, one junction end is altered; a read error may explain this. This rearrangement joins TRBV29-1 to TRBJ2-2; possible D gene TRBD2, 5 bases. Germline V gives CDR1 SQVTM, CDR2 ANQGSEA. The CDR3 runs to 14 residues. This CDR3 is CSVEDGTNTGELFF. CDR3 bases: TGCAGCGTGGAAGACGGGACGAACACCGGGGAGCTGTTTTTT.

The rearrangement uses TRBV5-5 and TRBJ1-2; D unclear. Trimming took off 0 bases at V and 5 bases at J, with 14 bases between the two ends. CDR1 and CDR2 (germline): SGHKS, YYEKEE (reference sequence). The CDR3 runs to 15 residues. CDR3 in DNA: TGTGCCAGCAGCTTGGCCCCGGACGGGGAGTATGGCTACACCTTC. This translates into CASSLAPDGEYGYTF.

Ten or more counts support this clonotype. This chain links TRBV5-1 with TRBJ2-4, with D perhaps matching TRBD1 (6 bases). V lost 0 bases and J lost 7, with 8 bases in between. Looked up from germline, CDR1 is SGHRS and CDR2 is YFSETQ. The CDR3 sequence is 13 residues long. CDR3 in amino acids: CASSLDRANIQYF. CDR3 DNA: TGCGCCAGCAGCTTGGACAGGGCGAACATTCAGTACTTC.

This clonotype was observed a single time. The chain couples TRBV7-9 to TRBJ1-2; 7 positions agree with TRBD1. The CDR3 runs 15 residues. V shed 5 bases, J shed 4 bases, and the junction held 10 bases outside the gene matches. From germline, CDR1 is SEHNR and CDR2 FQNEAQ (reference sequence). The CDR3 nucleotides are TGTGCCAGCAGCCCCCGTCGACAGGGACTCTATGGCTACACCTTC. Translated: CASSPRRQGLYGYTF.

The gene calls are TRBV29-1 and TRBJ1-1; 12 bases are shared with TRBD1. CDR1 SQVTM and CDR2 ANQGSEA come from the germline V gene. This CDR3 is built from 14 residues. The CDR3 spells CCALSGQGADEAFF. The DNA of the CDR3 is TGCTGCGCGCTATCGGGACAGGGGGCGGATGAAGCTTTCTTT. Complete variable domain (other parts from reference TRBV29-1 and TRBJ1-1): SAVISQKPSRDICQRGTSLTIQCQVDSQVTMMFWYRQQPGQSLTLIATANQGSEATYESGFVIDKFPISRPNLTFSTLTVSNMSPEDSSIYLCCALSGQGADEAFFGQGTRLTVV.